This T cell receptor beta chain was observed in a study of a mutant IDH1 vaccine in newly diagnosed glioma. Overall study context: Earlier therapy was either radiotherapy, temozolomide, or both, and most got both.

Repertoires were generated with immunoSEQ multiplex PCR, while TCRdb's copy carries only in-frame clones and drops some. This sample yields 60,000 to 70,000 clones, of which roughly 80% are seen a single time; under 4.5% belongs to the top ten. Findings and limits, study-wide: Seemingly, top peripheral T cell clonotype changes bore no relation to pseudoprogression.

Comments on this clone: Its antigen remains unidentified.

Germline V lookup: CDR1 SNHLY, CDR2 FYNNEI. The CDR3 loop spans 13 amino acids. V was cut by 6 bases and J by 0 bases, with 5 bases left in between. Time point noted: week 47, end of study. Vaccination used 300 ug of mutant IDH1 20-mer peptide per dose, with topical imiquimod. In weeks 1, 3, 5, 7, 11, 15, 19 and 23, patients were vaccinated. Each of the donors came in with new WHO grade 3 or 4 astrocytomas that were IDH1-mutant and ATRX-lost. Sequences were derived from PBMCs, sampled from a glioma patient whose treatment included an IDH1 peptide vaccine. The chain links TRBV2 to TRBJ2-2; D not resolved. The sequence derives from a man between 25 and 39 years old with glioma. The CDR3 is CASRTTNTGELFF. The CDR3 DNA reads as TGTGCCAGCAGGACAACGAACACCGGGGAGCTGTTTTTT. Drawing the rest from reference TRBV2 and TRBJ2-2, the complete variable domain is EPEVTQTPSHQVTQMGQEVILRCVPISNHLYFYWYRQILGQKVEFLVSFYNNEISEKSEIFDDQFSVERPDGSNFTLKIRSTKLEDSAMYFCASRTTNTGELFFGEGSRLTVL.